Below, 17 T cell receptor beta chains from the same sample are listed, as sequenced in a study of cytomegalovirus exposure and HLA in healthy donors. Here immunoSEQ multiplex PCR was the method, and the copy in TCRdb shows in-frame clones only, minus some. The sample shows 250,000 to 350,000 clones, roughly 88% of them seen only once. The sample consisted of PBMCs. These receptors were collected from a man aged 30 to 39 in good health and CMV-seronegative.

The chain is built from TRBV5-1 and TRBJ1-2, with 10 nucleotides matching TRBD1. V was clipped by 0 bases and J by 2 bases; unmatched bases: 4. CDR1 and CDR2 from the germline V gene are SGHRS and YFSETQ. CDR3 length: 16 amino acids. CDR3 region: CASSLDWDRGNYGYTF. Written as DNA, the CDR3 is TGCGCCAGCAGCTTGGATTGGGACAGGGGAAACTATGGCTACACCTTC.

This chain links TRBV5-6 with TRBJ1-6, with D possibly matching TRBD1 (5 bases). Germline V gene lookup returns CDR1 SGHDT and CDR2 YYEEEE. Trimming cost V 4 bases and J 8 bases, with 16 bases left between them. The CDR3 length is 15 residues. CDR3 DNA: TGTGCCAGCAGCAAGTTCGGAGGGGTTTATTCACCCCTCCACTTT. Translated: CASSKFGGVYSPLHF.

CDR3 nucleotides: TGTGCCAGTAGTGAGTTGCCCACAGATACGCAGTATTTT. Its translation: CASSELPTDTQYF. The rearrangement uses TRBV19 and TRBJ2-3; D is undetermined. Germline assignment: CDR1 LNHDA and CDR2 SQIVND (reference sequence). Trimming shortened V by 5 bases and J by 2 bases, and 8 bases separated the two germline ends. The CDR3 extends over 13 amino acids.

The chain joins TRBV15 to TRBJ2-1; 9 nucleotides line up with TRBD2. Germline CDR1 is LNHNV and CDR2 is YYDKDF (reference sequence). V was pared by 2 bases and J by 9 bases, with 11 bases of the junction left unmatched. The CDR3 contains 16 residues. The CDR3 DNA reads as TGTGCCACCAGCAGAACATTGGGCGGGGGGGCCAGTGAGCAGTTCTTC. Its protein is CATSRTLGGGASEQFF.

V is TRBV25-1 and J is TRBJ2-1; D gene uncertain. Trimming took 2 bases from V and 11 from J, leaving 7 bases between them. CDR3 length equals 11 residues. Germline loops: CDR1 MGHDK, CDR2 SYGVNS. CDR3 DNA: TGTGCCAGCAGTGAACGCGTAAAGCAGTTCTTC. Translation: CASSERVKQFF.

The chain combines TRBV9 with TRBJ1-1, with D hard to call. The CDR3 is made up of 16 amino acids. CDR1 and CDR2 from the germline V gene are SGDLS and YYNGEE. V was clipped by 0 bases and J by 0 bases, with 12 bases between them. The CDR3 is CASSVAPRVLNTEAFF. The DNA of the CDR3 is TGTGCCAGCAGCGTAGCCCCCCGAGTCTTGAACACTGAAGCTTTCTTT.

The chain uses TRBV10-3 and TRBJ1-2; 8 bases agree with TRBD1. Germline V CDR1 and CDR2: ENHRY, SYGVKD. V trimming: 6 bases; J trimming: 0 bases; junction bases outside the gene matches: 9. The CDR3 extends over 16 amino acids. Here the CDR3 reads CAIRDREGSPNYGYTF. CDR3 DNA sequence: TGTGCCATCAGGGACAGGGAGGGAAGTCCTAACTATGGCTACACCTTC.

CDR3 sequence reads: CASSQGGAYNEQFF. The CDR3 DNA follows: TGTGCCAGCAGCCAGGGGGGGGCGTACAATGAGCAGTTCTTC. This sequence joins TRBV4-2 and TRBJ2-1, with D maybe TRBD2 (7 bases). CDR1 is LGHNA and CDR2 is YNFKEQ in the germline V gene. The CDR3 is 14 residues long. Trimming removed 3 bases at V and 4 bases at J, with 10 bases between.

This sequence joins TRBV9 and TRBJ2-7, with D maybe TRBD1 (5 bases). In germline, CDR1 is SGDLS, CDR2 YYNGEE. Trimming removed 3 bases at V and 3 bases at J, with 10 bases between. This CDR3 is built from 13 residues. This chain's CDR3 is CASSAPGFYEQYF. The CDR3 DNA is TGTGCCAGCAGCGCGCCAGGGTTCTACGAGCAGTACTTC.

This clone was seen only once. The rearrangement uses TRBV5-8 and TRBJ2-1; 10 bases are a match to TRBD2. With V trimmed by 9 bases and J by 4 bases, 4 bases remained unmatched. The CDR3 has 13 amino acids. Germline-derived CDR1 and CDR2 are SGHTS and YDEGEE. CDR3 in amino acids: CAIEAGGYNEQFF. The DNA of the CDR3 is TGTGCCATAGAAGCGGGGGGGTACAATGAGCAGTTCTTC.

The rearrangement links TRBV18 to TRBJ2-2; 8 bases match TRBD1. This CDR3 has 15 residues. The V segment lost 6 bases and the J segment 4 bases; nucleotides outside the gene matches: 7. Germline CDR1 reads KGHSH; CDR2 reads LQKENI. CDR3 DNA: TGTGCCAGCTCCCCCGGGACAGGCGGCACCGGGGAGCTGTTTTTT. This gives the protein CASSPGTGGTGELFF.

The CDR3 sequence is CASSYSQVAGTYGYTF. Written as DNA, the CDR3 is TGTGCCAGCAGTTACTCCCAAGTGGCGGGTACTTATGGCTACACCTTC. V is TRBV6-6 and J is TRBJ1-2; no reliable D call. CDR1 MNHNY and CDR2 SVGAGI come from the germline V gene (reference sequence). V shed 0 bases and J shed 5 bases, with 16 bases lying between them. CDR3 length equals 16 residues.

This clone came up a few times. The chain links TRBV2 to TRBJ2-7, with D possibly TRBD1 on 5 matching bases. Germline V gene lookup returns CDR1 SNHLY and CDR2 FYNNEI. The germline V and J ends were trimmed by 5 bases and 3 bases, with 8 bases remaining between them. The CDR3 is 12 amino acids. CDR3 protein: CASSKQVYEQYF. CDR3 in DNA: TGTGCCAGCAGTAAACAGGTCTACGAGCAGTACTTC. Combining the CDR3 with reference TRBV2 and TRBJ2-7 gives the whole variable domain EPEVTQTPSHQVTQMGQEVILRCVPISNHLYFYWYRQILGQKVEFLVSFYNNEISEKSEIFDDQFSVERPDGSNFTLKIRSTKLEDSAMYFCASSKQVYEQYFGPGTRLTVT.

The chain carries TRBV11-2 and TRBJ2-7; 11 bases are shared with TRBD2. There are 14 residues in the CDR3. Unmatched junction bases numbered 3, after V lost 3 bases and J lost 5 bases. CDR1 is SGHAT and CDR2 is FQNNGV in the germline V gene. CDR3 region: CASSLTSGNHEQYF. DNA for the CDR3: TGTGCCAGCAGCTTGACTAGCGGGAACCACGAGCAGTACTTC.

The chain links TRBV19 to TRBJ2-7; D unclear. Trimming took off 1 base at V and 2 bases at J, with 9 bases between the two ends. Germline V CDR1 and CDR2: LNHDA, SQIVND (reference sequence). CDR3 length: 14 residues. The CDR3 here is CASSIVADTYEQYF. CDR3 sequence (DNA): TGTGCCAGTAGTATAGTGGCAGATACCTACGAGCAGTACTTC.

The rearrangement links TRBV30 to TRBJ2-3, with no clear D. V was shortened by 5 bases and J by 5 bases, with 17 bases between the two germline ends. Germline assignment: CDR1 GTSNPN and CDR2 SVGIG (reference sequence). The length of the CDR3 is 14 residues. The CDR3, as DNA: TGTGCCTGGGAGGCTAGTGGAACCGGAGATACGCAGTATTTT. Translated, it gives CAWEASGTGDTQYF.

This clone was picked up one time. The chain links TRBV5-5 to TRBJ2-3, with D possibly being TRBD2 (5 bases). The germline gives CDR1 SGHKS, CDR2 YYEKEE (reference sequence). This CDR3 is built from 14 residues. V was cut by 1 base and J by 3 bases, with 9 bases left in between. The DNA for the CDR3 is TGTGCCAGCAGCTTGACTAGTAGGACAGATACGCAGTATTTT. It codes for CASSLTSRTDTQYF.